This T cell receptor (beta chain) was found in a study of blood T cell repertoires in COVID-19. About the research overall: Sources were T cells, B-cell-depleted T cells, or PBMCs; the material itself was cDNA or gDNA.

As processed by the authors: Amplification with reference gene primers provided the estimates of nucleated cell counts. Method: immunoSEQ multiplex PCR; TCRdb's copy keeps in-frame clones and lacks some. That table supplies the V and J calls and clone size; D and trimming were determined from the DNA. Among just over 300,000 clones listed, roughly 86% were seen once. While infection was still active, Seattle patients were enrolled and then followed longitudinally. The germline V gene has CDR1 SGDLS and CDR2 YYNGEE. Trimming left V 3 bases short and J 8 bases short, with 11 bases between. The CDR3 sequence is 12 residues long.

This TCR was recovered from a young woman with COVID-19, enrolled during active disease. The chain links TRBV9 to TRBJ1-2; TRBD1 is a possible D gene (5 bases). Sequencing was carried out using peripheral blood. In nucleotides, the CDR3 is TGTGCCAGCAGCGCAGGGCTAGGAGGCTACACCTTC. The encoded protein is CASSAGLGGYTF. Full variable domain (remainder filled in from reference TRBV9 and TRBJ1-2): DSGVTQTPKHLITATGQRVTLRCSPRSGDLSVYWYQQSLDQGLQFLIQYYNGEERAKGNILERFSAQQFPDLHSELNLSSLELGDSALYFCASSAGLGGYTFGSGTRLTVV.